This is a list of T cell receptor beta chains from one sample in a study of CD8+ T cells in alopecia areata. Method: immunoSEQ multiplex PCR; TCRdb's copy keeps in-frame clones and lacks some. The table includes about 220,000 clones, under 75% detected once. The sample consisted of CD4+ T cells sorted from blood, taken at week 4, from a patient treated with tofacitinib. These receptors originate from a human donor with alopecia areata. Each CDR3 is given with its conserved first and last residue. D genes are given only for firm matches. Clone size, where shown, is once, few, many, or a class for clones that have expanded.

DNA	CDR3	V	J	D	size
TGTGCCTGGATGGCGAGCTCCTACAATGAGCAGTTCTTC	CAWMASSYNEQFF	TRBV30	TRBJ2-1	NA	NA
TGTGCCAGCAGCGTAGAGGTACAGGGTGATGGCTACACCTTC	CASSVEVQGDGYTF	TRBV9	TRBJ1-2	NA	NA
TGTGCCACCACCCCCAGGGGAGCTTTAACTAACTATGGCTACACCTTC	CATTPRGALTNYGYTF	TRBV11-2	TRBJ1-2	NA	NA
TGTGCTAGTGGTTTGGCGGGGGGGCCTGTTACGCAGTATTTT	CASGLAGGPVTQYF	TRBV12-5	TRBJ2-3	TRBD2	NA
TGTGCCAGCCACCGGGAGGGTGGCTACACCTTC	CASHREGGYTF	TRBV2	TRBJ1-2	NA	NA
TGTGCCAGTACCTTGGGACGGAATAGCAATCAGCCCCAGCATTTT	CASTLGRNSNQPQHF	TRBV19	TRBJ1-5	NA	NA
TGTGCCAGCAACATCCTGGGATCGGGGTTCGAGCAGTACTTC	CASNILGSGFEQYF	TRBV5-6	TRBJ2-7	NA	NA
TGTGCCAGCAGGGACCGGGTGGATCCGTACGAGCAGTACTTC	CASRDRVDPYEQYF	TRBV25-1	TRBJ2-7	NA	NA
TGTGCCAGTAGTATGGGAGGGGGCTTAGCCAAAAACATTCAGTACTTC	CASSMGGGLAKNIQYF	TRBV19	TRBJ2-4	NA	few
TGCAGCGTTAGGCAGGGGGCCTCCACAGATACGCAGTATTTT	CSVRQGASTDTQYF	TRBV29-1	TRBJ2-3	TRBD1	NA
TGTGCCGGAGGCGTGGGAGAGCAGTACTTC	CAGGVGEQYF	TRBV30	TRBJ2-7	NA	NA
TGTGCCAGCCGGCAAATGATCGGGGCCAACGTCCTGACTTTC	CASRQMIGANVLTF	TRBV27	TRBJ2-6	NA	many
TGCGCCAGCAGCTTCGACGGGAATCAGCCCCAGCATTTT	CASSFDGNQPQHF	TRBV5-1	TRBJ1-5	NA	NA
TGTGCCAGCAGCTTGGCGGGGTCAGGAATACCAAACTATGGCTACACCTTC	CASSLAGSGIPNYGYTF	TRBV5-6	TRBJ1-2	NA	few
TGCAGCGTTGGTCAGGGTGTCGATGGCTACACCTTC	CSVGQGVDGYTF	TRBV29-1	TRBJ1-2	NA	few
TGCGCCAGCAGCTTGCTGGAGGGAGACTATGGCTACACCTTC	CASSLLEGDYGYTF	TRBV5-1	TRBJ1-2	NA	once
TGTGCCAGCAGTGTTAGGGGCCCCCACACCACAGATACGCAGTATTTT	CASSVRGPHTTDTQYF	TRBV2	TRBJ2-3	NA	NA
TGTGCCAGCAGTGAGGGACAGTCTAATGAAAAACTGTTTTTT	CASSEGQSNEKLFF	TRBV2	TRBJ1-4	TRBD1	NA
TGCGCCAGCAGCCCCAGGGCAGATACGCAGTATTTT	CASSPRADTQYF	TRBV5-1	TRBJ2-3	NA	many
TGCAGCGTTGAGCGGGGGGGCTTCGGGGAGCTGTTTTTT	CSVERGGFGELFF	TRBV29-1	TRBJ2-2	TRBD2	few
TGTGCCAGCAGTGGAATCTATGGCTACACCTTC	CASSGIYGYTF	TRBV6-1	TRBJ1-2	NA	NA
TGCAGCGTTGTGGACATCGTCTTTCAGAGAGACTATGGCTACACCTTC	CSVVDIVFQRDYGYTF	TRBV29-1	TRBJ1-2	NA	NA
TGTGCCTGGAGTGCCTCGAGGACAAACAGGCCGGATGAAAAACTGTTTTTT	CAWSASRTNRPDEKLFF	TRBV30	TRBJ1-4	NA	NA
TGTGCCAGCAGTTACTTGGGGCCGAACAATGAGCAGTTCTTC	CASSYLGPNNEQFF	TRBV6-5	TRBJ2-1	NA	NA
TGTGCCAGCAGCCTACAATTTGACATTCAGTACTTC	CASSLQFDIQYF	TRBV14	TRBJ2-4	NA	NA
TGTGCCAGCAGGGGTCCGGGACAGGATAATTCACCCCTCCACTTT	CASRGPGQDNSPLHF	TRBV9	TRBJ1-6	TRBD1	NA
TGTGCCAGCAGACCGACAGGGACGGGCGGCGAGCAGTACTTC	CASRPTGTGGEQYF	TRBV6-6	TRBJ2-7	TRBD1	NA
TGTGCCAGCGGGCCGGGGAACACAGATACGCAGTATTTT	CASGPGNTDTQYF	TRBV6-6	TRBJ2-3	NA	NA
TGCAGCGTTGTATCCACAGGGGGTAGGAATGAGCAGTTCTTC	CSVVSTGGRNEQFF	TRBV29-1	TRBJ2-1	TRBD1	NA
TGTGCCAGTAGTATGTCGGACAGGAACTATGGCTACACCTTC	CASSMSDRNYGYTF	TRBV19	TRBJ1-2	TRBD1	few
TGCAGCGTGGGGTTGGGGGATATCGGAGGTGAGCAGTTCTTC	CSVGLGDIGGEQFF	TRBV29-1	TRBJ2-1	NA	NA
TGTGCCAGCAGCCGACCCGGGACAGGGCTCTACGAGCAGTACTTC	CASSRPGTGLYEQYF	TRBV7-2	TRBJ2-7	TRBD1	NA
TGTGCCACCAGCAGAGGGTCGTCCTACGAGCAGTACTTC	CATSRGSSYEQYF	TRBV15	TRBJ2-7	NA	NA
TGTGCCTGGAGTCCAGGGATGAACACTGAAGCTTTCTTT	CAWSPGMNTEAFF	TRBV30	TRBJ1-1	NA	NA
TGTGCCTGGACCATGGGACAGGCCTACGAGCAGTACTTC	CAWTMGQAYEQYF	TRBV30	TRBJ2-7	TRBD1	NA
TGCAGTGCTAGGGTGGCCGCCGAGCAGTACTTC	CSARVAAEQYF	TRBV20-1	TRBJ2-7	NA	NA
TGCGCCAGCAGCTTGCAAAGGGACTACGAGCAGTACTTC	CASSLQRDYEQYF	TRBV5-1	TRBJ2-7	NA	NA
TGTGCCTGGAGCCCCGGGACAGGTTTTGAAGCTTTCTTT	CAWSPGTGFEAFF	TRBV30	TRBJ1-1	TRBD1	NA
TGTGCCAGCAGCCGAGGGCAGGGTGTCTATGGCTACACCTTC	CASSRGQGVYGYTF	TRBV9	TRBJ1-2	NA	NA
TGTGCCAGCAGCTTTAGGGGGGCCGGGGCCAACGTCCTGACTTTC	CASSFRGAGANVLTF	TRBV7-8	TRBJ2-6	NA	once
TGTGCCAGCAGTTACGGGATGGGCGGGGAGCTGTTTTTT	CASSYGMGGELFF	TRBV6-5	TRBJ2-2	NA	few
TGTGCCAGCATTCCGAATTCGCAGGGGAAAGAAAAACTGTTTTTT	CASIPNSQGKEKLFF	TRBV2	TRBJ1-4	NA	NA
TGTGCCTGGAGTGTTGGGATACAGAAGAATCAGCCCCAGCATTTT	CAWSVGIQKNQPQHF	TRBV30	TRBJ1-5	NA	NA
TGTGCCATCAGTTCCACCGGACAGGGACTTTATGGCTACACCTTC	CAISSTGQGLYGYTF	TRBV10-3	TRBJ1-2	TRBD1	NA
TGTGCCTGGAGTGAAGGAGCCGGGACGGGTGAAAAACTGTTTTTT	CAWSEGAGTGEKLFF	TRBV30	TRBJ1-4	NA	NA